This T cell receptor (beta chain) derives from a study of blood T cell repertoires in COVID-19 (dated by TCRdb to 2020 to 2021). Background on the whole study: The collaborator samples originated in the United States, Italy and Spain and spanned the acute and convalescent phases of COVID-19. Subjects who had been exposed to COVID-19, were actively infected with it, or had recovered from it provided the deeply sampled blood TCRbeta repertoires that made up the dataset. Where available, HLA class I and class II types were taken from metadata supplied by the sample provider and were not determined by assay-based typing. The prospective study material was composed of cDNA or gDNA derived from T cells, B-cell-depleted T cells, or PBMCs. The samples were drawn from the first 160 participants of the ongoing ImmuneRACE study and from 950 to 1,500 subjects provided by 6 global collaborators. Nearly every sample came with metadata listing a de-identified subject ID, COVID-19 status, age in years and sex. The repertoires were released in a freely available public database meant as a resource for research on the immune response to SARS-CoV-2. Results the study describes overall, beyond this receptor: The amount of clinical and demographic metadata varied by source and participant and was provided uncurated.

TCRbeta CDR3 regions were amplified from genomic DNA using the immunoSEQ Assay, a bias-controlled multiplex PCR. The study's processing was this. Within the assay, amplification of reference gene primers was used to estimate how many nucleated cells each sample contained. Sequence reads were collapsed and filtered to measure the absolute abundance of every unique TCRbeta CDR3 rearrangement. For each sample, productive Simpson clonality was calculated as the square root of Simpson's diversity index across productive rearrangements. TCRdb stores this immuneACCESS table with in-frame sequences only. Part of the clones is absent; in the studies checked, under half of the shortfall reflects unresolved V genes, and no reason is known for the rest. V and J calls and clone size follow that table, whereas D and trimming were derived from the DNA. A total of 40,000 to 55,000 clones appear in this sample, 90% to 95% of them only once. The ten largest clonotypes hold around 0.37% of the sample.

One collaborating source in Seattle enrolled patients while the patients were actively infected and followed the patients over time throughout the course of disease. Collaborating institutions collected whole blood in K2EDTA tubes following their own protocols. For TCRbeta analysis, collaborator samples were shipped as frozen whole blood, as isolated PBMCs, or as DNA extracted from either sample type. CDR1 and CDR2 (LNHNV, YYDKDF) derive from the germline V gene (reference sequence). Measured from the cysteine to the phenylalanine, the CDR3 is 15 residues long. Solely the CDR3 DNA is kept, with 45 bases framed from the first base. The V and J ends are trimmed by 0 bases and 9 bases, leaving 12 bases between them. In its sample, this clone was seen a few times. Its antigen is not yet known. No much larger clone exists at a distance of one base, and base qualities are not known.

In this chain, TRBV15 is recombined with TRBJ1-6, with the D gene not clear enough to name. The source material was peripheral blood. This TCR derives from a man aged 50 or older with COVID-19, enrolled during active disease. The DNA sequence is TGTGCCACCAGCAGAGATGCGGCGGGGAGTTCACCCCTCCACTTT. Its translation is CATSRDAAGSSPLHF.